Sequencing of this T cell receptor (beta chain) was carried out in a study of vaccination and CD4 T cells after COVID-19. Overall study: Post-diagnosis, post-COVID samples were collected after a median about 95 days, ranging 35 to 161.

Note on this clonotype: Its specificity is unknown.

Researchers used the Oncomine TCR Beta short-read assay to sequence DNA from cultured CD4+ T cells. Genomic DNA was isolated from cultured CD4+ T cells. Using its own MiXCR run on the PCR reads, TCRdb lists one record per CDR3 protein. The sample includes about 7,400 distinct CDR3 sequences, under 45% seen only once; the top ten take 15% to 20%. The CDR3 loop spans 14 amino acids. The V gene's germline CDR1 is SGHVS and CDR2 FNYEAQ. V lost 5 bases, J lost 2 bases, and 13 bases lay in between. Noted treatment: roughly 10-day PBMC culture with coronavirus spike peptide pools or control peptides (ViraFEST assay). The unexposed donor provided CD4+ T cells, which were taken before the COVID-19 pandemic (2011-2018).

The sequenced material came from CD4+ T cells from blood, cultured in vitro. This sequence was found in a human donor in good health. The rearrangement links TRBV7-6 to TRBJ2-7; D might be TRBD1 (6 bases). In DNA form, the CDR3 reads TGTGCCAGCAGCCCCCTGGACAGAACCTACGAGCAGTACTTC. Translation gives CASSPLDRTYEQYF.